This T cell receptor beta chain emerged from a study of cytomegalovirus exposure and HLA in healthy donors. V lost 4 bases and J lost 3; bases outside the gene matches: 5. Per germline, CDR1 SGHVS and CDR2 FQNEAQ. The CDR3 covers 14 residues. Use of 60 Vbeta and 13 Jbeta primers characterized the PCR. Sequencing used immunoSEQ multiplex PCR; TCRdb keeps in-frame clones, though not all of them. The sample has about 170,000 clones, 65% to 85% seen once. The sequencing input was PBMCs. V is TRBV7-8 and J is TRBJ1-2; 7 positions agree with TRBD1. The receptor comes from a woman aged 50 to 60 in good health and CMV-seropositive. The CDR3 DNA reads as TGTGCCAGCAGCTCATCCGGGACAGACTATGGCTACACCTTC. This encodes CASSSSGTDYGYTF.